The present T cell receptor (beta chain) was sequenced within a study of beta chain features in type 1 diabetes. Study-wide findings and caveats: For patients and controls alike, PCR might favor shorter templates to the same degree. There was a moderate but significant shortening of TCRB CDR3s in all four CD4+ subsets of Type 1 diabetes patients. Insertions were fewer and deletions more numerous at VDJ junctions in type 1 diabetes patients. High TCR expression in some cells could lead to their over-representation in cDNA sequencing.

Only a few counts were recorded for this clone. The antigen is undetermined. The CDR3 runs 13 residues. Germline lookup yields CDR1 MNHEY and CDR2 SVGAGI. V lost 2 bases and J 0 bases, leaving 4 bases between the germline ends. Sequencing targeted expressed TCRB transcripts, as all isolated RNA had been reverse transcribed. Clones were read by immunoSEQ multiplex PCR, and TCRdb kept only the in-frame ones, dropping some. The sample lists 240,000 or so clones, about a fifth occurring once. The source is a woman between 40 and 55 years old with type 1 diabetes. The specimen was naive CD4+ T cells from blood. This chain joins TRBV6-5 and TRBJ2-5; D call uncertain. The CDR3 loop reads CASSYGHQETQYF. The CDR3, as DNA: TGTGCCAGCAGTTACGGCCACCAAGAGACCCAGTACTTC.